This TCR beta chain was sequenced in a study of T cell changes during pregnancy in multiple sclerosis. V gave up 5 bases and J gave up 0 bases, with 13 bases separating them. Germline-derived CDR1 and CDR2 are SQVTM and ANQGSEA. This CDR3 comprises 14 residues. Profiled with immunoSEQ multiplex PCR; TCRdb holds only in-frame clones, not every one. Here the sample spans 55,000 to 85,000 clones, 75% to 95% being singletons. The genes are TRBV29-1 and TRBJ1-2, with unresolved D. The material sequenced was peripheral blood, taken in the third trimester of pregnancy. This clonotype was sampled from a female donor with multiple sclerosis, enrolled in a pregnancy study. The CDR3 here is CSVSHGFSNYGYTF. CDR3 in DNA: TGCAGCGTTAGTCACGGGTTCTCTAACTATGGCTACACCTTC.